The 29 T cell receptor beta chains listed next were all sequenced from one sample in a study of blood T cells in healthy people across ages. A second about 6 to 12 cycle PCR used barcoded and J-beta primers. TCRdb processed the 5' RACE reads anew with MiXCR; each CDR3 protein has one entry. The data hold fewer than 2,000,000 distinct CDR3 sequences, with 30% to 40% observed a single time. The specimen was blood. These receptors originate from a woman aged 30 to 39 in good health.

The chain employs TRBV7-3 and TRBJ1-2; 7 positions match TRBD1. V was pared by 7 bases and J by 6 bases, with 8 bases of the junction left unmatched. The germline gives CDR1 SGHTA, CDR2 FQGTGA. The length of the CDR3 is 13 residues. The chain's CDR3 is CASNQTGRDGYTF. DNA for the CDR3: TGTGCCAGCAACCAGACAGGGAGGGATGGCTACACCTTC.

The chain has TRBV6-5 and TRBJ1-1; D is unclear. CDR3 size: 13 residues. CDR1 and CDR2 (germline): MNHEY, SVGAGI. V was cut by 4 bases and J by 11 bases, with 17 bases left in between. This CDR3 reads CASSSPKDPYAFF. The CDR3 DNA follows: TGTGCCAGCAGTTCTCCAAAGGACCCTTATGCTTTCTTT.

This clonotype showed up just once. No DNA is shown, since the ends of the CDR3 on it are uncertain; the CDR3 is the one TCRdb lists. The chain is built from TRBV7-3 and TRBJ2-3; the table's D gene call, TRBD1, was not cross checked with the DNA. The V gene's germline CDR1 is SGHTA and CDR2 FQGTGA. Including both end residues, the CDR3 is 14 amino acids long. CDR3 residues: CASSFGSGTDTQCF.

V usage is TRBV6-6 and J usage is TRBJ2-5; D remains ambiguous. V dropped 6 bases and J dropped 2 bases, with 13 bases sitting between them. The CDR3 extends over 14 amino acids. Germline lookup yields CDR1 MNHNY and CDR2 SVGAGI (reference sequence). The DNA for the CDR3 is TGTGCCAGCAGGGGCCCGGGCCTACAAGAGACCCAGTACTTC. This encodes CASRGPGLQETQYF.

The chain recombines TRBV20-1 with TRBJ1-6; perhaps TRBD1 as D (6 bases). The germline V gene has CDR1 DFQATT and CDR2 SNEGSKA (reference sequence). Trimming pared 0 bases from V and 7 bases from J, leaving 13 bases between. The CDR3 loop spans 15 amino acids. This chain's CDR3 is CSARDSPGVNSPLHF. The CDR3 coding sequence is TGCAGTGCTAGAGATAGCCCAGGGGTCAATTCACCCCTCCACTTT.

The chain has TRBV20-1 and TRBJ2-7; the D gene could be TRBD1 or TRBD2 (6 bases each). The germline V and J ends were trimmed by 1 base and 2 bases, with 21 bases remaining between them. There are 17 residues in the CDR3. Germline loops: CDR1 DFQATT, CDR2 SNEGSKA (reference sequence). CDR3 DNA sequence: TGCAGTGCTAGAGTCCATTTGGGGGGCCCCCTCACCTACGAGCAGTACTTC. Translated: CSARVHLGGPLTYEQYF.

The chain uses TRBV25-1 and TRBJ2-3; 7 positions agree with TRBD2. V lost 8 bases and J lost 6; bases outside the gene matches: 17. This CDR3 is 16 amino acids long. Germline values: CDR1 MGHDK, CDR2 SYGVNS. CDR3 region: CASVGTNSLGYDTQYF. CDR3 nucleotides: TGTGCCAGCGTCGGGACTAACAGTTTGGGTTATGATACGCAGTATTTT.

V gene TRBV5-1 combines with J gene TRBJ2-5, with a weak D call TRBD1 (6 bases). The CDR3 has 16 amino acids. V dropped 4 bases and J dropped 11 bases, with 27 bases sitting between them. CDR1 is SGHRS, CDR2 YFSETQ, per germline. The CDR3 coding sequence is TGCGCCAGCAGCCTTTCCACAGGGTCGGTTAACAATGAGCAGTACTTC. Protein sequence: CASSLSTGSVNNEQYF. Full variable domain (missing parts from reference TRBV5-1 and TRBJ2-5): KAGVTQTPRYLIKTRGQQVTLSCSPISGHRSVSWYQQTPGQGLQFLFEYFSETQRNKGNFPGRFSGRQFSNSRSEMNVSTLELGDSALYLCASSLSTGSVNNEQYFGPGTRLLVL.

The chain couples TRBV7-9 to TRBJ2-7; D is perhaps TRBD2 (6 bases). V was shortened by 5 bases and J by 2 bases, with 19 bases between the two germline ends. This CDR3 is built from 16 residues. Germline assignment: CDR1 SEHNR and CDR2 FQNEAQ (reference sequence). The CDR3 coding sequence is TGTGCCAGCAGCCCCGCAGCGGGTGGTCCGACCTACGAGCAGTACTTC. Protein: CASSPAAGGPTYEQYF. Looking up the rest from reference TRBV7-9 and TRBJ2-7 gives the full variable domain: DTGVSQNPRHKITKRGQNVTFRCDPISEHNRLYWYRQTLGQGPEFLTYFQNEAQLEKSRLLSDRFSAERPKGSFSTLEIQRTEQGDSAMYLCASSPAAGGPTYEQYFGPGTRLTVT.

This clonotype was observed a handful of times. V and J are TRBV9 and TRBJ2-5, with 13 nucleotides matching TRBD2. The V segment lost 3 bases and the J segment 1 base; nucleotides outside the gene matches: 0. The germline V gene has CDR1 SGDLS and CDR2 YYNGEE. This CDR3 region has 15 residues. For the CDR3, the DNA is TGTGCCAGCAGCGGGACTAGCGGGAGCCAAGAGACCCAGTACTTC. It codes for CASSGTSGSQETQYF.

This rearrangement joins TRBV6-5 to TRBJ2-1, with 9 nucleotides matching TRBD2. CDR3 length: 16 amino acids. The junction had 9 bases not matched to a gene; V was cut back by 4 bases and J by 5 bases. From germline, CDR1 is MNHEY and CDR2 SVGAGI. CDR3 loop: CASSSTLAGEDNEQFF. The CDR3 DNA reads as TGTGCCAGCAGTTCCACCTTAGCGGGAGAAGACAATGAGCAGTTCTTC.

J is TRBJ2-3 and V is TRBV7-2; 8 positions match TRBD1. The CDR3 sequence is 15 residues long. The junction had 10 bases not matched to a gene; V was cut back by 2 bases and J by 9 bases. Looked up from germline, CDR1 is SGHTA and CDR2 is FQGNSA. Written as DNA, the CDR3 is TGTGCCAGCAGCTTATACGGACAGGGCCCAGCCACGCAGTATTTT. Encoded protein: CASSLYGQGPATQYF.

This sequence joins TRBV6-1 and TRBJ1-2; D unresolved. CDR3 length: 12 residues. Germline assignment: CDR1 MNHNS and CDR2 SASEGT. Between the trimmed V and J ends, which lost 8 bases and 1 base, there was a span of 8 bases. The CDR3 nucleotides read TGTGCCAGCGGCGGGAGTAACTATGGCTACACCTTC. Its protein is CASGGSNYGYTF.

V is TRBV10-3 and J is TRBJ2-1; tentatively, D is TRBD1 (5 bases). CDR3 length equals 15 residues. V was trimmed by 6 bases and J by 0 bases, leaving 12 bases between them. The germline gives CDR1 ENHRY, CDR2 SYGVKD. CDR3 loop: CAISPGSGSYNEQFF. The CDR3 DNA follows: TGTGCCATCAGCCCAGGGTCCGGCTCCTACAATGAGCAGTTCTTC.

This rearrangement joins TRBV25-1 to TRBJ1-4; the D gene is possibly TRBD1 (6 bases). CDR1 is MGHDK, CDR2 SYGVNS, per germline. The CDR3 covers 17 residues. Trimming cost V 0 bases and J 6 bases, with 17 bases left between them. The CDR3 spells CASSEYTPFRGDEKLFF. CDR3 bases: TGTGCCAGCAGTGAATATACCCCATTCAGGGGAGATGAAAAACTGTTTTTT.

The J gene is TRBJ2-5, the V gene TRBV27; 7 bases map to TRBD1. Trimming at V came to 2 bases and at J to 7 bases, leaving 10 bases not matched to a gene. The germline CDR1 and CDR2 sequences are MNHEY and SMNVEV (reference sequence). This CDR3 has 15 residues. CDR3 bases: TGTGCCAGCAGTTTAGCGGCAGGGGGTTTTGGGACCCAGTACTTC. Its protein is CASSLAAGGFGTQYF.

The gene calls are TRBV20-1 and TRBJ2-5; TRBD1 agrees at 7 bases. The J call may be mistaken, given a closer DNA end match to TRBJ2-7. In germline, CDR1 is DFQATT, CDR2 SNEGSKA (reference sequence). The CDR3 has 15 amino acids. The CDR3 DNA is TGCAGTGCTAGAGATCCCGAGACAGGGCAAAACGAGCAGTACTTC. Amino acids: CSARDPETGQNEQYF.

With regard to this clonotype: No DNA is shown, since the ends of the CDR3 on it are uncertain; the CDR3 is the one TCRdb lists. The rearrangement uses TRBV5-6 and TRBJ2-5; TRBD1 is taken as the D call from the table, unchecked against the DNA. From its first to its last residue, the CDR3 has 14 amino acids. In germline, CDR1 is SGHDT, CDR2 YYEEEE. CDR3 residues: CASSPLFGEETQYF.

The V and J genes are TRBV6-2 or TRBV6-3 and TRBJ2-5; D remains unclear. Trimming took off 0 bases at V and 3 bases at J, with 20 bases between the two ends. Germline loops: CDR1 MNHEY, CDR2 SVGEGT. The CDR3 runs to 18 residues. The CDR3 DNA is TGTGCCAGCAGTTACTCGGGTGCACGCAGTTTTTGGGAAGAGACCCAGTACTTC. The encoded protein is CASSYSGARSFWEETQYF.

The rearrangement links TRBV28 to TRBJ2-7; TRBD1 might be the D (5 bases). The germline V and J ends were trimmed by 7 bases and 3 bases, with 13 bases remaining between them. The CDR3 sequence is 13 residues long. The germline gives CDR1 MDHEN, CDR2 SYDVKM. The CDR3 spells CASKLSDNYEQYF. The CDR3 DNA follows: TGTGCCAGCAAACTGTCGGACAACTACGAGCAGTACTTC.

This clonotype has just a few counts. The rearrangement uses TRBV20-1 and TRBJ2-7; possibly TRBD1 or TRBD2 for D (5 bases each). The CDR3 loop spans 14 amino acids. Germline V CDR1 and CDR2: DFQATT, SNEGSKA (reference sequence). With 0 bases removed from V and 3 bases from J, the gap between germline ends came to 12 bases. The chain's CDR3 is CSARDSGGLYEQYF. DNA for the CDR3: TGCAGTGCTAGAGATTCTGGGGGTCTCTACGAGCAGTACTTC.

This clonotype was detected only a few times. The V and J genes are TRBV20-1 and TRBJ1-6; no firm D call. The V end lost 0 bases, the J end lost 0 bases, and 12 bases lay between the germline ends. The CDR3 has 17 residues. The germline V gene encodes CDR1 DFQATT and CDR2 SNEGSKA (reference sequence). The DNA of the CDR3 is TGCAGTGCTAGAGATCTGGAGGATTCCTCCTATAATTCACCCCTCCACTTT. It is translated as CSARDLEDSSYNSPLHF.

This chain uses TRBV20-1 with TRBJ2-1; D may be TRBD1 or TRBD2 (5 bases each). Germline assignment: CDR1 DFQATT and CDR2 SNEGSKA (reference sequence). Trimming cost V 3 bases and J 4 bases, with 16 bases left between them. This CDR3 is built from 15 residues. CDR3 sequence (DNA): TGCAGTGCTAGGGGGGAGAAGGGTCGTTACAATGAGCAGTTCTTC. This encodes CSARGEKGRYNEQFF.

The chain recombines TRBV2 with TRBJ1-2; D possibly corresponds to TRBD1 (5 bases). The CDR3 is 12 amino acids. The germline V gene encodes CDR1 SNHLY and CDR2 FYNNEI. Trimming took 8 bases from V and 8 from J, leaving 15 bases between them. The CDR3, as DNA: TGTGCCAGCTACGGGGGAATCAGCGGCTACACCTTC. This encodes CASYGGISGYTF.

This chain joins TRBV4-1 and TRBJ1-2; D remains unclear. The length of the CDR3 is 14 residues. Germline V gene data show CDR1 as MGHRA and CDR2 as YSYEKL. V lost 3 bases and J 2 bases, leaving 10 bases between the germline ends. In nucleotides, the CDR3 is TGCGCCAGCAGCCAGTCTGCGGCAAACTATGGCTACACCTTC. It specifies CASSQSAANYGYTF.

This clonotype was seen only a few times. The rearrangement joins TRBV6-1 to TRBJ2-3; D not certain. V lost 10 bases and J 0 bases, leaving 11 bases between the germline ends. The CDR3 is 13 amino acids. From germline, CDR1 is MNHNS and CDR2 SASEGT. CDR3 in amino acids: CAIRTDSTDTQYF. In DNA, the CDR3 is TGTGCCATCCGGACGGATAGCACAGATACGCAGTATTTT.

This clonotype appeared a few times. The CDR3 DNA reads as TGTGCCTGGAAAGGACAAGGGTGGCCGTCTGGGGCCAACGTCCTGACTTTC. Translated: CAWKGQGWPSGANVLTF. This rearrangement joins TRBV30 to TRBJ2-6; D possibly corresponds to TRBD1 (5 bases). Germline CDR1 GTSNPN, CDR2 SVGIG (reference sequence). The CDR3 contains 17 residues. The germline V and J ends were trimmed by 4 bases and 1 base, with 17 bases remaining between them.

This chain uses TRBV2 with TRBJ2-7, with TRBD1 matching over 7 bases. The germline gives CDR1 SNHLY, CDR2 FYNNEI. CDR3 size: 15 residues. V shed 5 bases, J shed 1 base, and the junction held 8 bases outside the gene matches. The CDR3 region has the DNA TGTGCCAGCAGTCCCCCGGGACAGTTATCCTACGAGCAGTACTTC. Translated: CASSPPGQLSYEQYF.

With respect to this clonotype: A much larger clone lies a single base off, so this may be a read error. The gene calls are TRBV6-1 and TRBJ2-1; a weak D match, TRBD2 (6 bases). Per germline, CDR1 MNHNS and CDR2 SASEGT. CDR3 length equals 13 residues. The CDR3 DNA reads TGTGCCAGCGGTGAAGTTGGAGGGAGGGAGCAGTTCTTC. Translation: CASGEVGGREQFF.